These 6 T cell receptor beta chains were sequenced from one sample in a study of cytomegalovirus exposure and HLA in healthy donors. 60 Vbeta and 13 Jbeta primers were used in PCR. Repertoires were generated with immunoSEQ multiplex PCR, while TCRdb's copy carries only in-frame clones and drops some. The sample includes about 200,000 clones, about 80% seen only once; the top ten take about 14%. The sample comprised PBMCs. Every receptor here comes from a woman aged 25 to 39 in good health and CMV-seropositive.

This chain uses TRBV19 with TRBJ1-5; 10 nucleotides match TRBD1. V lost 11 bases, J lost 2 bases, and 12 bases stayed unmatched. The germline gives CDR1 LNHDA, CDR2 SQIVND (reference sequence). This CDR3 has 16 residues. CDR3 in amino acids: CASSIGTGAGNQPQHF. The CDR3, as DNA: TGTGCCTCATCTATCGGGACAGGGGCAGGCAATCAGCCCCAGCATTTT.

The chain links TRBV30 to TRBJ1-1, with D unclear. V dropped 0 bases and J dropped 6 bases, with 8 bases sitting between them. The CDR3 is made up of 12 amino acids. Per germline, CDR1 GTSNPN and CDR2 SVGIG (reference sequence). In DNA, the CDR3 is TGTGCCTGGAGTGTCCCAGATCCTGAAGCTTTCTTT. This encodes CAWSVPDPEAFF.

V and J are TRBV29-1 and TRBJ1-1, with D perhaps matching TRBD1 (6 bases). Germline CDR1 SQVTM, CDR2 ANQGSEA. The CDR3 runs to 13 residues. The V end was cut by 6 bases, the J end by 1 base, with 12 bases between. CDR3 loop: CSVQKGQNTEAFF. The CDR3 DNA follows: TGCAGCGTGCAAAAGGGACAGAACACTGAAGCTTTCTTT. The entire variable domain, with the rest obtained from reference TRBV29-1 and TRBJ1-1, is as follows: SAVISQKPSRDICQRGTSLTIQCQVDSQVTMMFWYRQQPGQSLTLIATANQGSEATYESGFVIDKFPISRPNLTFSTLTVSNMSPEDSSIYLCSVQKGQNTEAFFGQGTRLTVV.

The chain uses TRBV10-3 and TRBJ2-5; D gene ambiguous. CDR1 ENHRY and CDR2 SYGVKD come from the germline V gene. This CDR3 has 13 residues. V gave up 4 bases and J gave up 5 bases, with 11 bases separating them. This CDR3 is CAISVQLKETQYF. The CDR3 DNA sequence: TGTGCCATCAGTGTTCAGTTAAAGGAGACCCAGTACTTC.

This chain connects TRBV7-2 to TRBJ2-5; 8 bases are a match to TRBD2. V lost 1 base, J lost 2 bases, and 6 bases stayed unmatched. This CDR3 spans 16 amino acids. Germline V gene data show CDR1 as SGHTA and CDR2 as FQGNSA. CDR3 bases: TGTGCCAGCAGCTTAGTTGGGACTAGGCAACAAGAGACCCAGTACTTC. This translates into CASSLVGTRQQETQYF.

The rearrangement uses TRBV6-1 and TRBJ1-6; no clear D. V was shortened by 1 base and J by 7 bases, with 8 bases between the two germline ends. Looked up from germline, CDR1 is MNHNS and CDR2 is SASEGT. This CDR3 region has 14 residues. CDR3 region: CASSEEEENSPLHF. The CDR3 DNA follows: TGTGCCAGCAGTGAAGAGGAGGAGAATTCACCCCTCCACTTT.